The present T cell receptor (beta chain) was sequenced within a study of neurological immune-mediated disorders. This clonotype was observed many times. The CDR3 is 16 amino acids. J gave up 5 bases and V 1 base, and 3 bases lay outside the gene matches. Germline V gene lookup returns CDR1 SEHNR and CDR2 FQNEAQ (reference sequence). Over 170 million TCR-beta sequences (from 15-18 subjects) were yielded by each sequencing run. TCRdb processed the 5' RACE reads anew with MiXCR; each CDR3 protein has one entry. This table has 15,000 or so distinct CDR3 sequences, roughly 15% appearing once. Material: PBMCs. The chain joins TRBV7-9 to TRBJ2-5, with TRBD2 matching 14 bases. This receptor was obtained from a man between 60 and 75 years old with HTLV-1-associated myelopathy (HAM/TSP). Written as DNA, the CDR3 is TGTGCCAGCAGCTTAGGGACTAGCGGGGGGCCGGAGACCCAGTACTTC. Residues: CASSLGTSGGPETQYF.